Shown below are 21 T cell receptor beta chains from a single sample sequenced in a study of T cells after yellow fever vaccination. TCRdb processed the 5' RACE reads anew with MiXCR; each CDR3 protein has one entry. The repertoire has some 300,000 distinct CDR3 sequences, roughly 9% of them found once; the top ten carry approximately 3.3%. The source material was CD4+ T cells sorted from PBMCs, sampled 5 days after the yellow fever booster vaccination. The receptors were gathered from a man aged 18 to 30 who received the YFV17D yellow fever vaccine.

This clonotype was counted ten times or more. In DNA, the CDR3 is TGTGCCAGCAGCCAATCAAGGGTGTCCGAGCAGTTCTTC. Translating it yields CASSQSRVSEQFF. This sequence joins TRBV3-1 and TRBJ2-1, with D unresolved. The V gene lost 2 bases and the J gene lost 10 bases, with 12 bases spanning the gap. Germline values: CDR1 LGHDT, CDR2 YNNKEL (reference sequence). The CDR3 is 13 residues long.

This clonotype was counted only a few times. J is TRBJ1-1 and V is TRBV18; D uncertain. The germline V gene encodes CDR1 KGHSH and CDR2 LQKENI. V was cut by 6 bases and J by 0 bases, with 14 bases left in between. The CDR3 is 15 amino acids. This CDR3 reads CASSYRRQMNTEAFF. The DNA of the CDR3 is TGTGCCAGCTCGTACAGACGTCAGATGAACACTGAAGCTTTCTTT.

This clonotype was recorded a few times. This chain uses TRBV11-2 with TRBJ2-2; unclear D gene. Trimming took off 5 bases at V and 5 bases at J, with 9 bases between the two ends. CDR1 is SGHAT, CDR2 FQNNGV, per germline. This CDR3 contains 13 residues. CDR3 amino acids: CASSPATTGELFF. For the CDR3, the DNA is TGTGCCAGCAGCCCTGCTACAACCGGGGAGCTGTTTTTT.

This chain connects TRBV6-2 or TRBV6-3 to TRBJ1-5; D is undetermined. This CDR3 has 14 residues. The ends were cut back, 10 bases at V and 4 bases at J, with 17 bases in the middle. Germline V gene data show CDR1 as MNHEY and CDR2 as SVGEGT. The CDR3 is CATSNRGRNQPQHF. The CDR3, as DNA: TGTGCCACCAGCAACCGGGGAAGAAATCAGCCCCAGCATTTT.

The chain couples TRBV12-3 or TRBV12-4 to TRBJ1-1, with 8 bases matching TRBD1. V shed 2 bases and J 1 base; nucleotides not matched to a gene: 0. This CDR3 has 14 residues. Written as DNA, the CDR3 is TGTGCCAGCAGTTTACAGGGGGCGAACACTGAAGCTTTCTTT. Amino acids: CASSLQGANTEAFF.

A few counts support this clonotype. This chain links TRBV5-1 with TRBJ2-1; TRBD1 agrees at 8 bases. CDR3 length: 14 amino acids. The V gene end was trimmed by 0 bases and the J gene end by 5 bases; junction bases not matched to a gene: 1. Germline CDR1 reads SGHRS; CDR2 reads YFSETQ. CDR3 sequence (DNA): TGCGCCAGCAGCTTGGGACAGGGGAACAATGAGCAGTTCTTC. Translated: CASSLGQGNNEQFF.

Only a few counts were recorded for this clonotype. The CDR3 region is CASTTRMGNQPQHF. In DNA form, the CDR3 reads TGTGCCAGCACGACGAGGATGGGCAATCAGCCCCAGCATTTT. This chain links TRBV12-3 or TRBV12-4 with TRBJ1-5; D not resolved. V lost 7 bases, J lost 2 bases, and 12 bases lay in between. The CDR3 runs 14 residues.

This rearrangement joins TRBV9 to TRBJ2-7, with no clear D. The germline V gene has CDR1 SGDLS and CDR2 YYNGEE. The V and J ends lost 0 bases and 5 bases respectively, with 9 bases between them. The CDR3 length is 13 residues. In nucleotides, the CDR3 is TGTGCCAGCAGCGTAGATGGCCGGAACGAGCAGTACTTC. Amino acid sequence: CASSVDGRNEQYF.

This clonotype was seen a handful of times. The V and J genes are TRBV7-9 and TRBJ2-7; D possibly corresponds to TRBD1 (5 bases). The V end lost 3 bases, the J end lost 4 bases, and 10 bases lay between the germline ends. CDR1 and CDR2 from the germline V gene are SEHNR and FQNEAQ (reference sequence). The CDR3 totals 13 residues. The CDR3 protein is CASSFRVEYEQYF. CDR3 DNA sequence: TGTGCCAGCAGCTTCAGGGTAGAATACGAGCAGTACTTC.

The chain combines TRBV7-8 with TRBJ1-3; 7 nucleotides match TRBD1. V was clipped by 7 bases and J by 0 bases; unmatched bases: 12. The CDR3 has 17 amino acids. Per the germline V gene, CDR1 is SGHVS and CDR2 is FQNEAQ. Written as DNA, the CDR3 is TGTGCCAGCACCTACCAGACAGGGAGTAACTCTGGAAACACCATATATTTT. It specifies CASTYQTGSNSGNTIYF.

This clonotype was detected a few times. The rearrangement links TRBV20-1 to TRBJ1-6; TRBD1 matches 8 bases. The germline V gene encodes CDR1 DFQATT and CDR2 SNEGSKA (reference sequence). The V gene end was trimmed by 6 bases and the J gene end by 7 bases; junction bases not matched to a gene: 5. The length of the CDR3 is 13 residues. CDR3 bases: TGCAGTGCCCAGGGGGCAGGAAATTCACCCCTCCACTTT. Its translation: CSAQGAGNSPLHF.

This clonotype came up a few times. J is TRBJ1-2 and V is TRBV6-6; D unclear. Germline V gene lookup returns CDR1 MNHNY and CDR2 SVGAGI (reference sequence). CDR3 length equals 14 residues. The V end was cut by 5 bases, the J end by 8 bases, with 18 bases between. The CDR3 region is CASSAQDVVGGYTF. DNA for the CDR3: TGTGCCAGCAGTGCCCAAGATGTAGTGGGGGGCTACACCTTC.

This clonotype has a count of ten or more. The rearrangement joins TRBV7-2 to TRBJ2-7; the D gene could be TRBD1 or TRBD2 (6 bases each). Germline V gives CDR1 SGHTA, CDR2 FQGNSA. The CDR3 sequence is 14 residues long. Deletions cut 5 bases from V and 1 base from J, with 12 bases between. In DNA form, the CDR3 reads TGTGCCAGCAGCCCGGGGGCCACGTCCTACGAGCAGTACTTC. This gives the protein CASSPGATSYEQYF.

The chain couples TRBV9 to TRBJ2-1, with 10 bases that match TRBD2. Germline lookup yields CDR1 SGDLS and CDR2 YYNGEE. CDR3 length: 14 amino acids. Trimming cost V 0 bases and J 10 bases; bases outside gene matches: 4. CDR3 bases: TGTGCCAGCAGCGTAGTAACTAGCGGGGAAGAGCAGTTCTTC. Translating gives CASSVVTSGEEQFF.

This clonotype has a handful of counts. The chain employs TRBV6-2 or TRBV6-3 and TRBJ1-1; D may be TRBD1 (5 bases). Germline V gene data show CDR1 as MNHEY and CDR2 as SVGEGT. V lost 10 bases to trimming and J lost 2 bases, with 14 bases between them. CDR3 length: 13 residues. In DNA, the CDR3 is TGTGCCACAAGGGACGAGCCCAACACTGAAGCTTTCTTT. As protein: CATRDEPNTEAFF.

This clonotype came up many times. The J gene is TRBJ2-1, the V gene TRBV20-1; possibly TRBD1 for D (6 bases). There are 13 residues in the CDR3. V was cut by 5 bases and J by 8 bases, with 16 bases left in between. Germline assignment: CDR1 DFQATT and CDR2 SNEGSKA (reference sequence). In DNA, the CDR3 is TGCAGTGCTCTTACAAACAGGGCTGATGAGCAGTTCTTC. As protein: CSALTNRADEQFF.

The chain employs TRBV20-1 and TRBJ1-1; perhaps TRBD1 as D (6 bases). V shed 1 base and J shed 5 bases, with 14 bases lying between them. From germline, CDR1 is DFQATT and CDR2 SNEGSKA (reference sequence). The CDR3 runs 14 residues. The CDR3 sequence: CSARGIQGRTEAFF. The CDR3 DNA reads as TGCAGTGCTAGAGGTATTCAGGGGAGGACTGAAGCTTTCTTT.

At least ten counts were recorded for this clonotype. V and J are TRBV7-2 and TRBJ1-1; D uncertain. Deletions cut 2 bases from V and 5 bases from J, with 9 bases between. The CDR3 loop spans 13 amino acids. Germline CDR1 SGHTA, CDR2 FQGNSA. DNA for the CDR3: TGTGCCAGCAGCTTAAACGGGCAAACTGAAGCTTTCTTT. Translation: CASSLNGQTEAFF.

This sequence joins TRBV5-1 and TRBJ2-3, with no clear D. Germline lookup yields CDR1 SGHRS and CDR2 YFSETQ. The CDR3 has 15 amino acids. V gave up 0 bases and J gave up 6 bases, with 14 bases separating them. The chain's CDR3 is CASSLGVSDPDTQYF. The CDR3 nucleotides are TGCGCCAGCAGCTTGGGGGTCAGTGACCCGGATACGCAGTATTTT.

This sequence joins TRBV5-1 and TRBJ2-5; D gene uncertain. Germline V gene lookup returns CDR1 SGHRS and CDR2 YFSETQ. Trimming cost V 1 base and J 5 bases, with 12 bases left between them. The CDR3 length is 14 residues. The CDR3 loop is CASSLRVDGETQYF. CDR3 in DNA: TGCGCCAGCAGCTTGCGCGTAGATGGGGAGACCCAGTACTTC.

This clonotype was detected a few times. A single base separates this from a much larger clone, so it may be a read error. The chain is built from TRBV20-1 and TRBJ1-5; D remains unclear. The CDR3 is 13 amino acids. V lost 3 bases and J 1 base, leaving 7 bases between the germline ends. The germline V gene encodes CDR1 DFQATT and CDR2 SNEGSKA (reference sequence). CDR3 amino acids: CSASSGSNQPQHF. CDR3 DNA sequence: TGCAGTGCTAGTTCGGGGAGCAATCAGCCCCAGCATTTT.